These 5 T cell receptor beta chains originate from one sample sequenced in a study of blood T cell repertoires in COVID-19. Clones were sequenced by immunoSEQ multiplex PCR, and TCRdb holds only the in-frame ones, with some missing. The repertoire holds fewer than 180,000 clones, around 85% seen once, with 3% to 4% in the top ten. Sequenced input: peripheral blood. These receptors originate from a man between 70 and 80 years old with acute or convalescent COVID-19.

This rearrangement joins TRBV27 to TRBJ2-7; possible D gene TRBD2, 6 bases. Trimming pared 6 bases from V and 0 bases from J, leaving 9 bases between. The length of the CDR3 is 13 residues. Germline-derived CDR1 and CDR2 are MNHEY and SMNVEV (reference sequence). Written as DNA, the CDR3 is TGTGCCAGCAGGTCGGGGGTCTCCTACGAGCAGTACTTC. Translating gives CASRSGVSYEQYF.

This rearrangement joins TRBV11-3 to TRBJ2-1; 10 nucleotides match TRBD2. Germline V gene data show CDR1 as SGHNT and CDR2 as YENEEA. The ends lost 1 base at V and 6 bases at J; junction bases unmatched: 6. The CDR3 has 16 amino acids. Here the CDR3 reads CASSLVSAGGVNEQFF. The CDR3 DNA sequence: TGTGCCAGCAGCTTAGTGTCAGCGGGAGGGGTCAATGAGCAGTTCTTC.

V is TRBV29-1 and J is TRBJ2-1; no reliable D call. This CDR3 is 17 amino acids long. The V end lost 0 bases, the J end lost 0 bases, and 15 bases lay between the germline ends. Germline assignment: CDR1 SQVTM and CDR2 ANQGSEA. CDR3 protein: CSVEDRLEHFSYNEQFF. The CDR3, as DNA: TGCAGCGTTGAAGATCGCCTAGAACATTTCTCCTACAATGAGCAGTTCTTC.

This chain uses TRBV7-2 with TRBJ2-5, with 8 positions matching TRBD1. CDR1 is SGHTA and CDR2 is FQGNSA in the germline V gene. The CDR3 contains 14 residues. J lost 5 bases, V lost 4 bases, and 6 bases had no gene match. CDR3 coding DNA: TGTGCCAGCAGCTCAGGGGGCGTCGGGGAGACCCAGTACTTC. It encodes CASSSGGVGETQYF.

The rearrangement links TRBV21-1 to TRBJ2-7; the table assigns TRBD1, which was not confirmed against the DNA. TRBV21-1 is a recognized pseudogene. This CDR3 spans 14 amino acids. CDR3 residues: CASNIQDREHEQYF. The CDR3 DNA follows: TGTGCCAGCAATATCCAGGACAGGGAACACGAGCAGTACTTC.